This T cell receptor (beta chain) was found in a study of T-cell memory formation after mild COVID-19. TCRdb redid the calling of the 5' RACE reads with MiXCR, one entry per CDR3 protein. The data show 500,000 to 550,000 distinct CDR3 sequences, approximately 20% seen once. In the case of this clonotype: Its antigen remains unidentified.

The CDR3 extends over 16 amino acids. The germline gives CDR1 SGHKS, CDR2 YYEKEE (reference sequence). Trimming cost V 2 bases and J 0 bases, with 11 bases left between them. The study's findings and limits: Among clones contracting day 15 to 85, CD4/CD8 was balanced, whereas later expanders leaned CD4+. Cross-reactive memory appears to have joined, as suggested by some responding clones showing up in pre-infection memory.

The chain joins TRBV5-5 to TRBJ2-2; no definite D call. The material sequenced was PBMCs or a T cell subset sorted from them (not recorded which). This TCR derives from an adult woman who had mild COVID-19 (a few samples of this study predate the infection). Cell type and time point are not known. This chain's CDR3 is CASSLRIDSNTGELFF. In nucleotides, the CDR3 is TGTGCCAGCAGCTTAAGAATAGATTCGAACACCGGGGAGCTGTTTTTT.